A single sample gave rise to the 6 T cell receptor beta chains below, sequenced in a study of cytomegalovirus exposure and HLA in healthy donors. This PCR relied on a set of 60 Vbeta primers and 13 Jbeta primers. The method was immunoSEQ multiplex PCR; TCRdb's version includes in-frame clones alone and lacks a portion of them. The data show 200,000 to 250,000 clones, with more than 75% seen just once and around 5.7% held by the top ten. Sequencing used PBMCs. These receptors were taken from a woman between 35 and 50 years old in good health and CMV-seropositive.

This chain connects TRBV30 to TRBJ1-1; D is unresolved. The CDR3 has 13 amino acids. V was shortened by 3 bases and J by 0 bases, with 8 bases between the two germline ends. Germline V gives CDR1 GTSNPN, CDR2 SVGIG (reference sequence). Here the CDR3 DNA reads TGTGCCTGGAGGTACAGTATGAACACTGAAGCTTTCTTT. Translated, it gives CAWRYSMNTEAFF.

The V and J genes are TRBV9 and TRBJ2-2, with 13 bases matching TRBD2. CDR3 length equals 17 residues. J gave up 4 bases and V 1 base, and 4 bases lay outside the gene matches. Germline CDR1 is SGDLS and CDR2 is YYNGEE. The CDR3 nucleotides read TGTGCCAGCAGCGTACGGAGGACTAGCGGGAGCACCGGGGAGCTGTTTTTT. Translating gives CASSVRRTSGSTGELFF.

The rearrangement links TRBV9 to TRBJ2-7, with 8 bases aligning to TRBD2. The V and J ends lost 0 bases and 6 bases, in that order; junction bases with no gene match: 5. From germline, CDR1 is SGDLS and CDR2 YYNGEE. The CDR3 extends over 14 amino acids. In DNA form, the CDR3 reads TGTGCCAGCAGCGTAGCTGGGACTAGGGCCGAGCAGTACTTC. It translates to CASSVAGTRAEQYF. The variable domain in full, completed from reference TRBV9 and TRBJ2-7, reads DSGVTQTPKHLITATGQRVTLRCSPRSGDLSVYWYQQSLDQGLQFLIQYYNGEERAKGNILERFSAQQFPDLHSELNLSSLELGDSALYFCASSVAGTRAEQYFGPGTRLTVT.

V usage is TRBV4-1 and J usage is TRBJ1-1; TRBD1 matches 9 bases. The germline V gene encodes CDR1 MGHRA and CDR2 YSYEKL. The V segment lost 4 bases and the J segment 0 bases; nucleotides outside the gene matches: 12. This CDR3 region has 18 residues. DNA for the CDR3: TGCGCCAGCAGCCGGGTGATGCTGGGACAGGGAATGAACACTGAAGCTTTCTTT. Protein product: CASSRVMLGQGMNTEAFF.

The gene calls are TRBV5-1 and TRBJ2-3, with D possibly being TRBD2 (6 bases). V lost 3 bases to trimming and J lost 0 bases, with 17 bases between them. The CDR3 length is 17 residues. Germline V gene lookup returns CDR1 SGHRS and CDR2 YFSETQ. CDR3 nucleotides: TGCGCCAGCAGCTCCGGGACCGGGACTCCAAGCACAGATACGCAGTATTTT. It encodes CASSSGTGTPSTDTQYF. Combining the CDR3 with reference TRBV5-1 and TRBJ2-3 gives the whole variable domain KAGVTQTPRYLIKTRGQQVTLSCSPISGHRSVSWYQQTPGQGLQFLFEYFSETQRNKGNFPGRFSGRQFSNSRSEMNVSTLELGDSALYLCASSSGTGTPSTDTQYFGPGTRLTVL.

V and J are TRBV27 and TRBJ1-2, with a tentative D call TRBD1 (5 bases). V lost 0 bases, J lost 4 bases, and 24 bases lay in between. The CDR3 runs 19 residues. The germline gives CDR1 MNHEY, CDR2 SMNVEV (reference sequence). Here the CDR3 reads CASSLSHMRTRGSSYGYTF. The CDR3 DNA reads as TGTGCCAGCAGTTTATCCCATATGAGGACAAGGGGTTCGAGCTATGGCTACACCTTC.